This T cell receptor beta chain appears in the sequencing data of a study of blood T cell repertoires in COVID-19. Per germline, CDR1 MNHEY and CDR2 SMNVEV (reference sequence). The V segment lost 5 bases and the J segment 7 bases; nucleotides outside the gene matches: 4. The CDR3 loop spans 14 amino acids. The data were produced by immunoSEQ multiplex PCR, yet TCRdb's version contains in-frame clones alone and is incomplete. The sample records some 260,000 clones, about 79% being singletons. Sequencing input: peripheral blood. The clonotype comes from a man older than 75 with acute or convalescent COVID-19. The chain combines TRBV27 with TRBJ1-6; 8 nucleotides align to TRBD1. As DNA, the CDR3 is TGTGCCAGCAGTCGGACAGGGCCCAATTCACCCCTCCACTTT. It specifies CASSRTGPNSPLHF.